This entry lists 8 T cell receptor beta chains sequenced from one sample in a study of cytomegalovirus exposure and HLA in healthy donors. The PCR used 60 Vbeta and 13 Jbeta primers. The repertoire was sequenced with immunoSEQ multiplex PCR; TCRdb's copy has only in-frame clones and lacks some. The repertoire holds around 71,000 clones, with more than 60% as singletons. Sequenced sample: PBMCs. The receptor source for this set is a male donor in good health and CMV-seropositive.

The V and J genes are TRBV18 and TRBJ2-4; D is perhaps TRBD2 (6 bases). In germline, CDR1 is KGHSH, CDR2 LQKENI. The V gene lost 2 bases and the J gene lost 1 base, with 15 bases spanning the gap. The CDR3 runs to 17 residues. The CDR3 here is CASSPLGGGSAKNIQYF. The CDR3 DNA is TGTGCCAGCTCACCATTAGGTGGGGGGTCGGCCAAAAACATTCAGTACTTC.

The chain recombines TRBV5-4 with TRBJ1-2, with 9 nucleotides matching TRBD1. The CDR3 is made up of 15 amino acids. Trimming removed 4 bases from V and 7 bases from J; junction bases left unmatched: 11. Germline-derived CDR1 and CDR2 are SGHNT and YYREEE (reference sequence). In DNA, the CDR3 is TGTGCCAGCAGCATGAAACGGGACAGGGCGGTTGGCTACACCTTC. Protein product: CASSMKRDRAVGYTF.

V usage is TRBV11-3 and J usage is TRBJ2-7; 7 bases match TRBD2. The CDR3 covers 13 residues. The V and J ends lost 1 base and 7 bases, in that order; junction bases with no gene match: 4. CDR1 and CDR2 (germline): SGHNT, YENEEA. The CDR3 sequence is CASSLAWEGEQYF. As DNA, the CDR3 is TGTGCCAGCAGCTTAGCGTGGGAGGGAGAGCAGTACTTC.

The CDR3 sequence: CASSFPDREETQYF. The CDR3 nucleotides are TGTGCCAGCAGCTTCCCGGACAGAGAAGAGACCCAGTACTTC. The rearrangement uses TRBV7-2 and TRBJ2-5, with D possibly matching TRBD1 (6 bases). The CDR3 sequence is 14 residues long. Germline V lookup: CDR1 SGHTA, CDR2 FQGNSA. Trimming took 3 bases from V and 3 from J, leaving 11 bases between them. Full variable domain (outside the CDR3, taken from reference TRBV7-2 and TRBJ2-5): GAGVSQSPSNKVTEKGKDVELRCDPISGHTALYWYRQSLGQGLEFLIYFQGNSAPDKSGLPSDRFSAERTGGSVSTLTIQRTQQEDSAVYLCASSFPDREETQYFGPGTRLLVL.

The chain has TRBV5-4 and TRBJ1-2, with TRBD1 identical over 10 bases. J was trimmed by 4 bases and V by 2 bases; bases with no gene match: 2. CDR1 is SGHNT, CDR2 YYREEE, per germline (reference sequence). The CDR3 extends over 14 amino acids. The CDR3 protein is CASSFGQGVYGYTF. CDR3 DNA sequence: TGTGCCAGCAGCTTTGGACAGGGGGTCTATGGCTACACCTTC.

The chain links TRBV7-2 to TRBJ1-4; D is ambiguous. This CDR3 spans 14 amino acids. The V gene lost 1 base and the J gene lost 4 bases, with 7 bases spanning the gap. Germline lookup yields CDR1 SGHTA and CDR2 FQGNSA. The CDR3, as DNA: TGTGCCAGCAGCTTAGACACCCTTAATGAAAAACTGTTTTTT. This translates into CASSLDTLNEKLFF. The variable domain in full, completed from reference TRBV7-2 and TRBJ1-4, reads GAGVSQSPSNKVTEKGKDVELRCDPISGHTALYWYRQSLGQGLEFLIYFQGNSAPDKSGLPSDRFSAERTGGSVSTLTIQRTQQEDSAVYLCASSLDTLNEKLFFGSGTQLSVL.

The genes are TRBV5-6 and TRBJ1-4; no clear D. Germline CDR1 reads SGHDT; CDR2 reads YYEEEE. V was trimmed by 1 base and J by 10 bases, leaving 8 bases between them. The CDR3 sequence is 12 residues long. CDR3 nucleotide sequence: TGTGCCAGCAGCTTGCGAATGCGAAAACTGTTTTTT. Translation: CASSLRMRKLFF.

This clone was seen more than once but under ten times. The rearrangement links TRBV5-4 to TRBJ2-3; D remains ambiguous. Trimming removed 0 bases from V and 6 bases from J, with 14 bases in between. There are 15 residues in the CDR3. CDR1 SGHNT and CDR2 YYREEE come from the germline V gene (reference sequence). The CDR3 DNA reads as TGTGCCAGCAGCTTGGTTGGCGGAACCGGGGATACGCAGTATTTT. Its protein is CASSLVGGTGDTQYF.